These 7 T cell receptor beta chains originate from one sample sequenced in a study of cytomegalovirus exposure and HLA in healthy donors. The PCR made use of 60 Vbeta and 13 Jbeta primers. TCRdb keeps only in-frame clones here, not all; method: immunoSEQ multiplex PCR. The sample yields some 90,000 clones, roughly three quarters seen once. The sequencing sample was made of PBMCs. The receptors here all came from a man in his forties in good health and CMV-seronegative.

The chain links TRBV9 to TRBJ2-7; D might be TRBD1 (6 bases). The germline V gene encodes CDR1 SGDLS and CDR2 YYNGEE. With 1 base removed from V and 2 bases from J, the gap between germline ends came to 13 bases. This CDR3 comprises 15 residues. CDR3 bases: TGTGCCAGCAGCGTATCGGGGACACCGGCCTACGAGCAGTACTTC. Translation gives CASSVSGTPAYEQYF.

This clone was seen only a few times. V gene TRBV6-1 combines with J gene TRBJ2-1, with D unresolved. CDR3 length: 13 amino acids. Germline values: CDR1 MNHNS, CDR2 SASEGT. V lost 11 bases to trimming and J lost 1 base, with 12 bases between them. The CDR3 DNA follows: TGTGCCTCATTGGCCCTTTCCTACAATGAGCAGTTCTTC. As protein: CASLALSYNEQFF.

This chain joins TRBV27 and TRBJ2-2; tentatively, D is TRBD2 (6 bases). V lost 4 bases and J 1 base, leaving 13 bases between the germline ends. This CDR3 has 16 amino acids. In germline, CDR1 is MNHEY, CDR2 SMNVEV (reference sequence). The DNA for the CDR3 is TGTGCCAGCAGTTCCTCGGGACTCCTGAACACCGGGGAGCTGTTTTTT. Translation gives CASSSSGLLNTGELFF.

V is TRBV23-1 and J is TRBJ2-3, with 8 nucleotides matching TRBD1. TRBV23-1 counts as an open reading frame of uncertain function. With 6 bases clipped from V and 1 base from J, the junction kept 6 bases outside the gene matches. CDR3 length: 15 residues. The CDR3 coding sequence is TGCGCCAGCAGGGACCCGGGACAGGGCACAGATACGCAGTATTTT. Protein product: CASRDPGQGTDTQYF.

This chain links TRBV6-1 with TRBJ1-2; no definite D call. CDR3 length equals 14 residues. Looked up from germline, CDR1 is MNHNS and CDR2 is SASEGT. Deletions cut 3 bases from V and 4 bases from J, with 12 bases between. CDR3 amino acids: CASSEVDITYGYTF. CDR3 DNA sequence: TGTGCCAGCAGTGAGGTAGACATAACCTATGGCTACACCTTC.

The chain uses TRBV19 and TRBJ2-7; D is undetermined. Trimming pared 8 bases from V and 2 bases from J, leaving 7 bases between. Germline loops: CDR1 LNHDA, CDR2 SQIVND (reference sequence). The CDR3 runs 11 residues. CDR3 sequence (DNA): TGTGCCAGTGCCGGAGCCTACGAGCAGTACTTC. It translates to CASAGAYEQYF.

The V gene is TRBV5-1, the J gene TRBJ2-3; D is uncertain. V gave up 5 bases and J gave up 6 bases, with 13 bases separating them. CDR3 length: 13 residues. The germline CDR1 and CDR2 sequences are SGHRS and YFSETQ. The CDR3 DNA reads as TGCGCCAGCAGAGGTTCCGGGTGGGATACGCAGTATTTT. Its translation: CASRGSGWDTQYF.